This T cell receptor (beta chain) was captured by sequencing in a study of response to subunit inactivated influenza vaccine. About this clonotype: Antigen specificity is unknown.

Each CDR3 protein gets one entry after TCRdb re-called the RT-PCR reads with MiXCR. Of over 400,000 distinct CDR3 sequences in the sample, 9.5% to 13% were seen once. Germline V gene sequence: CDR1 MNHEY, CDR2 SVGEGT. V was trimmed by 2 bases and J by 5 bases, leaving 12 bases between them. The CDR3 runs to 14 residues. Study outcomes and limitations: T cells newly recruited by each seasonal influenza vaccination are few, the authors suggested.

The specimen was PBMCs from blood, collected about 40 days after vaccination. The rearrangement links TRBV6-2 or TRBV6-3 to TRBJ1-1; the D gene is possibly TRBD1 (5 bases). This receptor was obtained from a man over 45 who received an inactivated influenza vaccine. The CDR3 region has the DNA TGTGCCAGCAGTTACCCGGCAGGGAGGACTGAAGCTTTCTTT. It is translated as CASSYPAGRTEAFF.